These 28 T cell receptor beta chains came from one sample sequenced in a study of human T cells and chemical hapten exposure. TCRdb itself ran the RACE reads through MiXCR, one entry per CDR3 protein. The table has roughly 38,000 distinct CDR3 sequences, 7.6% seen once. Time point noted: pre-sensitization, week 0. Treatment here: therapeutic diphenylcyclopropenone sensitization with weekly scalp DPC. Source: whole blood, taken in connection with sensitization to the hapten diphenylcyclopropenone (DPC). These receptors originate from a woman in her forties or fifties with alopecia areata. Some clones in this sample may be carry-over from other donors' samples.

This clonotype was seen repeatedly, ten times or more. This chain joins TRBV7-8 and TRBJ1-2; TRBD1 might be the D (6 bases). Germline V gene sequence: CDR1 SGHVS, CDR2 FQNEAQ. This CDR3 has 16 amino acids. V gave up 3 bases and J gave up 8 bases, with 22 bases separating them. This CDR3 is CASSLRTATEGGGYTF. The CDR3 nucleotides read TGTGCCAGCAGCTTGCGAACCGCCACAGAGGGGGGAGGCTACACCTTC.

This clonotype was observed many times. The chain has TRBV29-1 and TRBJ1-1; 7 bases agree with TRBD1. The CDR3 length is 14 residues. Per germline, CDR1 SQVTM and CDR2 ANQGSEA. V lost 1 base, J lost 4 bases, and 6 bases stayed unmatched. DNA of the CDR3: TGCAGCGTTGAAGTCCAGTCAGGGGGCACTGAAGCTTTCTTT. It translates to CSVEVQSGGTEAFF.

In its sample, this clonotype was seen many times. CDR3 sequence reads: CASSLFSSGRNNEQFF. Written as DNA, the CDR3 is TGTGCCAGCAGCTTATTCTCTAGCGGTCGCAACAATGAGCAGTTCTTC. The chain couples TRBV11-3 to TRBJ2-1, with 7 nucleotides matching TRBD2. With 2 bases clipped from V and 5 bases from J, the junction kept 9 bases outside the gene matches. Germline V CDR1 and CDR2: SGHNT, YENEEA. CDR3 length: 16 residues. Complete variable domain (other parts from reference TRBV11-3 and TRBJ2-1): EAGVVQSPRYKIIEKKQPVAFWCNPISGHNTLYWYLQNLGQGPELLIRYENEEAVDDSQLPKDRFSAERLKGVDSTLKIQPAELGDSAVYLCASSLFSSGRNNEQFFGPGTRLTVL.

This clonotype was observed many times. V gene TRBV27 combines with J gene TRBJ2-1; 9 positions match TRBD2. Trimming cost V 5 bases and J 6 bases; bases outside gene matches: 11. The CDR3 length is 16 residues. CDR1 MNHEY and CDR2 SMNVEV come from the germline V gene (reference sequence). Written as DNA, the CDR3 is TGTGCCAGCAGTCATATAGCGGGGGTGCTTCCCAATGAGCAGTTCTTC. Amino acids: CASSHIAGVLPNEQFF.

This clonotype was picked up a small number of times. DNA of the CDR3: TGTGCCAGTAGTACCCGGACTAGCAGAAGCTACGAGCAGTACTTC. The encoded protein is CASSTRTSRSYEQYF. This chain uses TRBV19 with TRBJ2-7, with 8 bases aligning to TRBD2. The CDR3 runs to 15 residues. Per the germline V gene, CDR1 is LNHDA and CDR2 is SQIVND (reference sequence). V lost 4 bases, J lost 3 bases, and 8 bases stayed unmatched.

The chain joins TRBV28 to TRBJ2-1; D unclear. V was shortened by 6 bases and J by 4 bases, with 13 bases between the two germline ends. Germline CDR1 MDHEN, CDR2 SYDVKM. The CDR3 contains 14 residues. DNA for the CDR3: TGTGCCAGCAGCCAGGCCAAGCCGTACAATGAGCAGTTCTTC. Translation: CASSQAKPYNEQFF.

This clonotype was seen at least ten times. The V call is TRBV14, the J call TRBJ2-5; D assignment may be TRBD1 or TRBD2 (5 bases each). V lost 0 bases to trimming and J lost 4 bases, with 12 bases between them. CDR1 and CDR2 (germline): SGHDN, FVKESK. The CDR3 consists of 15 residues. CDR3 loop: CASSQDNRRSETQYF. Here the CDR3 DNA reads TGTGCCAGCAGCCAAGATAACAGGAGGTCAGAGACCCAGTACTTC.

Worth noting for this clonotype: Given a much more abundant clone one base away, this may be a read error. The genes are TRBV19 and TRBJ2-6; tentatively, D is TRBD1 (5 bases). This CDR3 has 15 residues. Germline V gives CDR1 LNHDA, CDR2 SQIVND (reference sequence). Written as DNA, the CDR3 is TGTGCCAGTAGTATGGCGGACACTGGGGCCAACGTCCTGTCTTTC. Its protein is CASSMADTGANVLSF. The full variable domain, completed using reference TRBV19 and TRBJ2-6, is DGGITQSPKYLFRKEGQNVTLSCEQNLNHDAMYWYRQDPGQGLRLIYYSQIVNDFQKGDIAEGYSVSREKKESFPLTVTSAQKNPTAFYLCASSMADTGANVLSFGAGSRLTVL.

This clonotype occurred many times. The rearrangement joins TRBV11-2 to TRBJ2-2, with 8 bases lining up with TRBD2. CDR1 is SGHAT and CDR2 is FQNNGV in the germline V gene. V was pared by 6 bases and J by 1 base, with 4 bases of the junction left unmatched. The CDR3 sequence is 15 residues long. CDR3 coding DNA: TGTGCCAGCAGAGGTAGCGGGGTGAACACCGGGGAGCTGTTTTTT. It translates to CASRGSGVNTGELFF.

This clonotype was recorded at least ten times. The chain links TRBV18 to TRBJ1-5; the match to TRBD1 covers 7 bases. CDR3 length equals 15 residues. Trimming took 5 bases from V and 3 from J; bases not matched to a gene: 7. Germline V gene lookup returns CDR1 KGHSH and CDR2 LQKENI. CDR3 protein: CASSFTGALNQPQHF. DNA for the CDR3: TGTGCCAGCTCATTCACAGGGGCCCTCAATCAGCCCCAGCATTTT.

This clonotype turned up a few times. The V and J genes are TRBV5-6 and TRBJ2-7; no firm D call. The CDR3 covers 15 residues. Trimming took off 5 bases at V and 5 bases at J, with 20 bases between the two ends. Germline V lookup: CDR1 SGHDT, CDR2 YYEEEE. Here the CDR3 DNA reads TGTGCCAGCAGACCCCAGCGTCAGAGGAGCCACGAGCAGTACTTC. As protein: CASRPQRQRSHEQYF. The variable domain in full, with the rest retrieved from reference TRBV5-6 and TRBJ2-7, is DAGVTQSPTHLIKTRGQQVTLRCSPKSGHDTVSWYQQALGQGPQFIFQYYEEEERQRGNFPDRFSGHQFPNYSSELNVNALLLGDSALYLCASRPQRQRSHEQYFGPGTRLTVT.

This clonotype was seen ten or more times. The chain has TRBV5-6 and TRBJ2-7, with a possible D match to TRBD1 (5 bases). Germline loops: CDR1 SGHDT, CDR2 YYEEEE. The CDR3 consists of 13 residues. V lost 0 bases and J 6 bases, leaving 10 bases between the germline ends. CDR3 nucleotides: TGTGCCAGCAGCTTGGAAAGGGGTTTCGAGCAGTACTTC. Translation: CASSLERGFEQYF.

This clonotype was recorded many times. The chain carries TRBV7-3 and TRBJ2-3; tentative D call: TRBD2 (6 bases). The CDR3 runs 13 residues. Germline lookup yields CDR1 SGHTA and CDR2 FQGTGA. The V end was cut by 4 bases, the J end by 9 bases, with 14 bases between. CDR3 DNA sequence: TGTGCCAGCAGCTCAGGGACTTTAGAGACGCAGTATTTT. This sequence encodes CASSSGTLETQYF.

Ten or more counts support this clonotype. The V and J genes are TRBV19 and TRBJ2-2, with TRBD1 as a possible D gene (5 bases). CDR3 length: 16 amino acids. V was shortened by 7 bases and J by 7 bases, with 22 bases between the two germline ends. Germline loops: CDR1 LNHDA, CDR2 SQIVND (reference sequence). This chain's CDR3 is CASTEVVRARIGELFF. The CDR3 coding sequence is TGTGCCAGTACCGAGGTGGTCAGGGCGAGAATCGGGGAGCTGTTTTTT.

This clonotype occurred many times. This CDR3 is CASSLAANEKLFF. For the CDR3, the DNA is TGTGCCAGCTCCTTGGCGGCGAATGAAAAACTGTTTTTT. V gene TRBV18 combines with J gene TRBJ1-4; no clear D gene. The length of the CDR3 is 13 residues. Trimming removed 6 bases from V and 5 bases from J, with 10 bases in between. Germline CDR1 and CDR2: KGHSH and LQKENI. The variable domain in full, with the rest retrieved from reference TRBV18 and TRBJ1-4, is NAGVMQNPRHLVRRRGQEARLRCSPMKGHSHVYWYRQLPEEGLKFMVYLQKENIIDESGMPKERFSAEFPKEGPSILRIQQVVRGDSAAYFCASSLAANEKLFFGSGTQLSVL.

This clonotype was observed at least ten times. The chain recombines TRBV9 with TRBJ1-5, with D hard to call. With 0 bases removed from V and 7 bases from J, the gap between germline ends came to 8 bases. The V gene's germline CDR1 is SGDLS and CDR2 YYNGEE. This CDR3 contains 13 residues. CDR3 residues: CASSVVGGQPQHF. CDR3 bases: TGTGCCAGCAGCGTAGTTGGAGGGCAGCCCCAGCATTTT.

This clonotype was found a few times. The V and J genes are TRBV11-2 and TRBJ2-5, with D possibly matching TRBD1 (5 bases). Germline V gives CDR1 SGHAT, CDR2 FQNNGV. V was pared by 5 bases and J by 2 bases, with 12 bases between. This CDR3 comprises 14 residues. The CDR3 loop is CASSLQTVQETQYF. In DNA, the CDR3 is TGTGCCAGCAGCCTACAGACAGTACAAGAGACCCAGTACTTC.

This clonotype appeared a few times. DNA for the CDR3: TGCGCCAGCAGTGAGCACCGGGGCCAAGAGACCCAGTACTTC. Amino acid sequence: CASSEHRGQETQYF. The J gene is TRBJ2-5, the V gene TRBV10-1; perhaps TRBD2 as D (5 bases). Trimming left V 2 bases short and J 1 base short, with 8 bases between. Germline-derived CDR1 and CDR2 are WNHNN and SYGVQD (reference sequence). The CDR3 extends over 14 amino acids.

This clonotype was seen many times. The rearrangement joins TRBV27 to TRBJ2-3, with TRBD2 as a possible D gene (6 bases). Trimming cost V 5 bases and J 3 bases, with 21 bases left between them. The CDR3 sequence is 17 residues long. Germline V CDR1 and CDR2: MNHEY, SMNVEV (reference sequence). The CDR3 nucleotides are TGTGCCAGCAGTCCTCCAGGAGGGTGGGCGGGGACAGATACGCAGTATTTT. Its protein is CASSPPGGWAGTDTQYF.

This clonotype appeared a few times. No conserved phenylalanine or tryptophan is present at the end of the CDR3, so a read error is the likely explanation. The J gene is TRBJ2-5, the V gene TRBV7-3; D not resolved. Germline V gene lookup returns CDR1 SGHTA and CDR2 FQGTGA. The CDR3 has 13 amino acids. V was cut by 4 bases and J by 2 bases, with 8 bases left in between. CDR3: CASSSSKQETQYL. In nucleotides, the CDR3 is TGTGCCAGCAGCTCCTCTAAACAAGAGACCCAGTACTTA.

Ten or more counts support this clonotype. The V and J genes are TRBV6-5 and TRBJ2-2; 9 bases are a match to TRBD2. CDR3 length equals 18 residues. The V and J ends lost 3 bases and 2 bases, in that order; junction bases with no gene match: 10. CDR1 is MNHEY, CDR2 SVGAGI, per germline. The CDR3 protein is CASSYPPLTSGNTGELFF. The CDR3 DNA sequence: TGTGCCAGCAGTTATCCTCCATTGACTAGCGGAAACACCGGGGAGCTGTTTTTT.

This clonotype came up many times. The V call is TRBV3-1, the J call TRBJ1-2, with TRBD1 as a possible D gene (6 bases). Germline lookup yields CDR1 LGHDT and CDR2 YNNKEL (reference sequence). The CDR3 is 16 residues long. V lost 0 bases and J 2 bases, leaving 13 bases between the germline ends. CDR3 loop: CASSQDQGTGNYGYTF. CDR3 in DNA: TGTGCCAGCAGCCAAGATCAAGGAACAGGGAACTATGGCTACACCTTC.

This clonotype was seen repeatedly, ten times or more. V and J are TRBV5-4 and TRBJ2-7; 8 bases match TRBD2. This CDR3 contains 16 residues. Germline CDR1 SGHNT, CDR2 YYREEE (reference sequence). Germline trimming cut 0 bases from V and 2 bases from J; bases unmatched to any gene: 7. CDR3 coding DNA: TGTGCCAGCAGCTTGGCCCCGGCGGGAGGAGCCTACGAGCAGTACTTC. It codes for CASSLAPAGGAYEQYF. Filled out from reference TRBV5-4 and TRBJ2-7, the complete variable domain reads ETGVTQSPTHLIKTRGQQVTLRCSSQSGHNTVSWYQQALGQGPQFIFQYYREEENGRGNFPPRFSGLQFPNYSSELNVNALELDDSALYLCASSLAPAGGAYEQYFGPGTRLTVT.

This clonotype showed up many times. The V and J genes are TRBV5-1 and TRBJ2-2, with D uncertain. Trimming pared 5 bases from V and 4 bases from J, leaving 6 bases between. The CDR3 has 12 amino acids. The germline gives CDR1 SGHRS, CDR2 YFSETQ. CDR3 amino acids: CASSPPTGELFF. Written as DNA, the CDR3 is TGCGCCAGCAGTCCCCCCACCGGGGAGCTGTTTTTT.

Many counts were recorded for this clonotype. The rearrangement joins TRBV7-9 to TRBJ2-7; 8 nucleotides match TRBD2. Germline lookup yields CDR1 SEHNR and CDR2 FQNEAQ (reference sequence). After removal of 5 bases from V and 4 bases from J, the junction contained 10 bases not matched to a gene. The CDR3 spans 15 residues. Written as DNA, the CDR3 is TGTGCCAGCAGCCTGAGCGGGAGCCCCTATTACGAGCAGTACTTC. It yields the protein CASSLSGSPYYEQYF.

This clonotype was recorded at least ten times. Written as DNA, the CDR3 is TGTGCCAGCAGGCTGACAGGACGGACTGAAGCTTTCTTT. It is translated as CASRLTGRTEAFF. This chain links TRBV2 with TRBJ1-1, with D perhaps matching TRBD1 (6 bases). This CDR3 has 13 residues. V shed 6 bases and J shed 5 bases, with 13 bases lying between them. Germline CDR1 is SNHLY and CDR2 is FYNNEI.

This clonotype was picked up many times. The CDR3 bases are TGCAGCGTTGGGAGGGCGTCCTACGAGCAGTACTTC. Its protein product is CSVGRASYEQYF. The chain couples TRBV29-1 to TRBJ2-7, with D possibly matching TRBD2 (6 bases). The CDR3 has 12 amino acids. Germline V lookup: CDR1 SQVTM, CDR2 ANQGSEA. V dropped 4 bases and J dropped 1 base, with 8 bases sitting between them.

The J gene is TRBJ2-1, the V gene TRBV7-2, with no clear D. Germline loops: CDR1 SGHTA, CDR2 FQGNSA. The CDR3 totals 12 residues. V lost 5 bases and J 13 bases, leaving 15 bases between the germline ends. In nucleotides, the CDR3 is TGTGCCAGCAGCCCCGGACGGCGACTCCAGTTCTTC. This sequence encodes CASSPGRRLQFF.